These T cell receptor beta chains were read from a single sample in a study of blood T cell repertoires in COVID-19. Libraries were prepared by immunoSEQ multiplex PCR; TCRdb keeps only in-frame clonotypes and omits some of them. The sample includes 350,000 to 450,000 clones, about nine tenths of them seen just once. The sequenced sample consisted of peripheral blood. These TCRs come from a woman aged 35 to 49 with COVID-19, enrolled during active disease. The CDR3 runs from the conserved cysteine through the conserved F or W. D genes are given only for firm matches. Some rows mark clone size as missing; the rest say once, few, many or name a class of expanded clone.

j_gene	abundance	d_gene	v_gene	CDR3nt	CDR3aa
TRBJ2-3	-	-	TRBV30	TGTGCCTGGAGTAGAGGCGGGGCAAGCACAGATACGCAGTATTTT	CAWSRGGASTDTQYF
TRBJ1-6	-	TRBD1	TRBV5-5	TGTGCCAGCAGCCTTTTGGGACAGGTCCCTTCACCCCTCCACTTT	CASSLLGQVPSPLHF
TRBJ2-1	once	TRBD2	TRBV5-1	TGCGCCAGCAGCCCGGGACTAGCGGGTTCCTACAATGAGCAGTTCTTC	CASSPGLAGSYNEQFF
TRBJ1-6	-	-	TRBV2	TGTGCCAGCAGAGTCGACCCAGCGGTCCCCCTAAATTCACCCCTCCACTTT	CASRVDPAVPLNSPLHF
TRBJ2-1	-	TRBD1	TRBV27	TGTGCCAGCAGCGACAGGGGTCCTCCCGACAATGAGCAGTTCTTC	CASSDRGPPDNEQFF
TRBJ1-5	-	-	TRBV19	TGTGCCAGTAGTATGGTAGGGGGTGGGAATCAGCCCCAGCATTTT	CASSMVGGGNQPQHF
TRBJ1-1	-	-	TRBV30	TGTGCCTGGAGTGTAACAGCTGAAGCTTTCTTT	CAWSVTAEAFF
TRBJ2-2	-	TRBD2	TRBV18	TGTGCCAGCTCACCGCCAGGGACTAGCGGGATCGGACCCGGGGAGCTGTTTTTT	CASSPPGTSGIGPGELFF
TRBJ1-5	-	TRBD1	TRBV7-2	TGTGCCAGCAGCTCTACAGGGGGAGGAAATCAGCCCCAGCATTTT	CASSSTGGGNQPQHF
TRBJ2-5	-	TRBD2	TRBV5-1	TGCGCCAGCAGCTTGGCTCTAGCGGGGGGCATCAAGAGACCCCAGTACTTC	CASSLALAGGIKRPQYF
TRBJ2-7	-	TRBD2	TRBV30	TGTGCCTGGAGTATGGCTAGCGGGGTCTACGAGCAGTACTTC	CAWSMASGVYEQYF
TRBJ1-4	-	TRBD1	TRBV7-2	TGTGCCAGCAGCTCAGACAGGGGTCGGGAAAAACTGTTTTTT	CASSSDRGREKLFF
TRBJ1-1	-	-	TRBV9	TGTGCCAGCAGCGCCCGGGGAAAAGGTTCTGAAGCTTTCTTT	CASSARGKGSEAFF
TRBJ2-1	-	-	TRBV6-2/TRBV6-3	TGTGCCAGCAGTAACGCAGGGGCTGTTACTTACAATGAGCAGTTCTTC	CASSNAGAVTYNEQFF
TRBJ1-3	-	-	TRBV4-1	TGCGCCAGCAGCCCGATAGCTGTCCAGGGAAGAAACACCATATATTTT	CASSPIAVQGRNTIYF
TRBJ2-1	-	-	TRBV6-5	TGTGCCAGCGAGGGCCCCTACAATGAGCAGTTCTTC	CASEGPYNEQFF
TRBJ2-7	-	TRBD1	TRBV7-2	TGTGCCAGCAGCTTAGTCGGACAGGGGGCTCGGGAGCAGTACTTC	CASSLVGQGAREQYF
TRBJ1-2	-	TRBD1	TRBV27	TGTGCCAGCAGTTTAGCAACAGGGGTGTGGGGCTACACCTTC	CASSLATGVWGYTF
TRBJ1-5	-	TRBD1	TRBV19	TGTGCCAGTAGTATCGAACTCCAGGGACAGGGGCGGGTGAGCAATCAGCCCCAGCATTTT	CASSIELQGQGRVSNQPQHF
TRBJ1-3	-	-	TRBV18	TGTGCCAGCTCACCCCAAACCACGACACGGATCTCTGGAAACACCATATATTTT	CASSPQTTTRISGNTIYF
TRBJ1-6	once	-	TRBV2	TGTGCCAGCAGTGAGGGGAGGAATAATTCACCCCTCCACTTT	CASSEGRNNSPLHF
TRBJ1-2	-	-	TRBV11-2	TGTGCCAGCAGCTCCCACAGGGCGCTGGTCGATGGCTACACCTTC	CASSSHRALVDGYTF
TRBJ1-1	-	-	TRBV5-4	TGTGCCAGCAGCTTGGCCGAATGGGGCTCGAACACTGAAGCTTTCTTT	CASSLAEWGSNTEAFF
TRBJ1-1	-	TRBD1	TRBV6-2/TRBV6-3	TGTGCCAGCAGCCGCACAGTTGGACAGGGGAGCACTGAAGCTTTCTTT	CASSRTVGQGSTEAFF
TRBJ2-1	-	TRBD1	TRBV5-1	TGCGCCAGCAGCTTCACCGGGACAGATTACAATGAGCAGTTCTTC	CASSFTGTDYNEQFF
TRBJ2-5	-	-	TRBV7-2	TGTGCCAGCAGCTCATTACAGGTGTCCCAGTACTTC	CASSSLQVSQYF
TRBJ2-5	-	TRBD2	TRBV6-5	TGTGCCAGCAGCCGACTAGCGTTAGAGACCCAGTACTTC	CASSRLALETQYF
TRBJ1-1	-	-	TRBV12-3/TRBV12-4	TGTGCCAGCAGTTTACTTTCGAACACTGAAGCTTTCTTT	CASSLLSNTEAFF
TRBJ2-6	-	TRBD2	TRBV28	TGTGCCAGCAGTTTACCGGGAGCGGGGACCAACGTCCTGACTTTC	CASSLPGAGTNVLTF
TRBJ2-2	few	TRBD1	TRBV28	TGTGCCAGCAGTTTGCCCCGACAGGGATGGACCGGGGAGCTGTTTTTT	CASSLPRQGWTGELFF
TRBJ2-7	-	-	TRBV6-2/TRBV6-3	TGTGCCAGCAGTCGCGGGAAGGGCTTTCGTGGCGAGCAGTACTTC	CASSRGKGFRGEQYF
TRBJ2-1	-	TRBD1	TRBV28	TGTGCCAGCAGCTCACAGGGGGCGATTACCTACAATGAGCAGTTCTTC	CASSSQGAITYNEQFF
TRBJ1-2	-	-	TRBV6-1	TGTGCCAGCAGTGAAGCGCACAGCTCCCTTAACTATGGCTACACCTTC	CASSEAHSSLNYGYTF
TRBJ2-3	once	-	TRBV6-5	TGTGCCAGCAGTTACCGACTTGGGACTAGCACAGATACGCAGTATTTT	CASSYRLGTSTDTQYF
TRBJ2-5	-	-	TRBV4-2	TGTGCCAGCAGCCATACAGGGCTGGGAGAGACCCAGTACTTC	CASSHTGLGETQYF
TRBJ2-7	-	TRBD1	TRBV7-9	TGTGCCAGCAGGACAGGGCCCGAAGGCGACGAGCAGTACTTC	CASRTGPEGDEQYF
TRBJ1-2	-	-	TRBV12-3/TRBV12-4	TGTGCCAGCAGTTTCCAAGAGTCGCTCGGCTACACCTTC	CASSFQESLGYTF
TRBJ2-7	-	TRBD2	TRBV5-1	TGCGCCAGCAGCTCGGGACTAGCGGGTCCCTACGAGCAGTACTTC	CASSSGLAGPYEQYF
TRBJ1-1	-	TRBD1	TRBV11-2	TGTGCCAGCAGCTTAGCGGGACAGTTGAACACTGAAGCTTTCTTT	CASSLAGQLNTEAFF
TRBJ2-2	-	TRBD1	TRBV7-8	TGTGCCAGCAGCTCGGGACAGCAAATCACCGGGGAGCTGTTTTTT	CASSSGQQITGELFF
TRBJ2-7	-	TRBD2	TRBV28	TGTGCCAGCAGTCCGACTAGCGGGGGGCCTAATGAGCAGTACTTC	CASSPTSGGPNEQYF
TRBJ2-1	-	TRBD2	TRBV12-3/TRBV12-4	TGTGCCAGCGGGACTAGCGTTGTGAATGAGCAGTTCTTC	CASGTSVVNEQFF
TRBJ2-5	-	-	TRBV7-3	TGTGCCAGCAGCCAAAAGGGCGGGGCTCAAGAGACCCAGTACTTC	CASSQKGGAQETQYF
TRBJ2-1	-	TRBD2	TRBV5-4	TGTGCCAGCAGCTCTTTTGCGGGGGGGAGGAGCTCCTACAATGAGCAGTTCTTC	CASSSFAGGRSSYNEQFF
TRBJ2-7	-	TRBD1	TRBV27	TGTGCCAGCAGTCGTGATCTAAGACAGGGTTCCTACGAGCAGTACTTC	CASSRDLRQGSYEQYF